Listed below are T cell receptor beta chains from one sample, sequenced in a study of tumor and adjacent non-tumor tissue in lung cancer. MiXCR, run by TCRdb on the multiplex PCR reads, gives a single entry per CDR3 protein. The table has about 200,000 distinct CDR3 sequences, 60% to 75% seen once. Specimen: lung tumor tissue. These receptors all come from a man aged 60 to 69 with non-small cell lung cancer. Both conserved end residues are part of each CDR3. D genes are given only for firm matches. Not all rows give a size; the values are once, few, many and, for expanded clones, a class.

d_call j_call clone_size cdr3_length v_call cdr3_aa cdr3_nt
- TRBJ2-5 - 16 TRBV4-1 CARGQVGRVIQETQYF TGCGCCAGAGGCCAAGTGGGCAGGGTTATACAAGAGACCCAGTACTTC
- TRBJ1-2 - 15 TRBV4-2 CASSQDAWAAYGYTF TGTGCCAGCAGCCAAGATGCATGGGCAGCTTATGGCTATACCTTC
TRBD2 TRBJ2-7 - 16 TRBV12-3/TRBV12-4 CASSLRASGLGYEQCF TGTGCCAGTAGTTTAAGAGCTAGCGGGCTCGGCTACGAGCAGTGCTTC
- TRBJ2-7 many 12 TRBV20-1 CSASHRDGEQYF TGCAGTGCTAGCCACAGGGACGGCGAGCAGTACTTC
- TRBJ1-1 - 17 TRBV4-3 CASSQDVPGSSGTDAFF TGTGCCAGTAGCCAAGACGTTCCGGGCAGTTCGGGCACTGATGCTTTCTTC
- TRBJ2-3 - 15 TRBV6-1 CTSILRGGFTDKQYF TGTACCAGCATCCTAAGGGGCGGGTTCACAGATAAGCAGTATTTT
TRBD2 TRBJ2-3 many 17 TRBV20-1 CSARRTSGRAPPDTQYF TGCAGTGCTAGGCGGACTAGCGGGAGGGCCCCCCCAGATACGCAGTATTTT
TRBD2 TRBJ2-7 many 16 TRBV13 CASSTLSGSPLNEQYF TGTGCCAGCAGTACCCTGAGCGGGAGCCCTCTTAACGAGCAGTACTTC
- TRBJ2-5 - 14 TRBV11-2 CASSQRRSVETQYF TGTGCCAGCAGCCAACGACGGAGCGTGGAGACCCAGTACTTC
TRBD1 TRBJ1-3 - 14 TRBV10-1 CANSQTGLGNTIYF TGCGCCAATAGCCAGACAGGGCTGGGAAACACCATATATTTT
TRBD2 TRBJ2-7 - 15 TRBV29-1 CRVVIRAGGLGEQYF TGCAGGGTTGTTATCCGGGCGGGAGGGCTTGGTGAGCAGTACTTC
- TRBJ1-4 - 14 TRBV4-2 CASGTGGVNEKLSF TGTGCCAGCGGTACGGGGGGGGTTAATGAAAAATTGTCTTTT
TRBD2 TRBJ2-1 - 16 TRBV12-3/TRBV12-4 CTSSLVLAGGLNEQFF TGTACCAGCAGTTTAGTGTTAGCGGGGGGATTAAATGAGCAGTTCTTC
- TRBJ2-5 once 12 TRBV2 CASSEDYTTQYF TGTGCCAGCAGTGAAGACTACACGACCCAGTACTTC
- TRBJ2-6 many 15 TRBV20-1 CSARRGGSGANVLTF TGCAGTGCTAGGCGGGGCGGCTCTGGGGCCAACGTCCTGACTTTC
- TRBJ2-3 - 17 TRBV20-1 CSARDLGVALSIQPQYF TGCAGTGCTAGAGATCTGGGTGTGGCTTTGAGCATTCAGCCCCAGTATTTT
- TRBJ1-4 - 16 TRBV13 CASSLRGGRVGEKLFF TGTGCCAGCAGCCTCCGGGGGGGGCGTGTAGGTGAAAAACTGTTTTTT
- TRBJ2-2 - 13 TRBV30 CAWSFSVTGELFF TGTGCCTGGAGCTTTTCGGTTACCGGGGAGCTGTTTTTT
TRBD2 TRBJ2-1 - 17 TRBV6-6 CTSSHGLAGGSYNEQFF TGTACAAGCAGTCACGGACTAGCGGGAGGCTCCTACAATGAGCAGTTCTTC
- TRBJ1-2 few 14 TRBV28 CASQSFQQGYGYTF TGTGCCAGCCAATCATTTCAGCAGGGGTATGGCTACACCTTC
- TRBJ2-3 - 14 TRBV20-1 CSVPRDTFTDTQYF TGCAGTGTTCCACGGGACACATTCACAGATACGCAGTATTTT
- TRBJ2-3 - 18 TRBV11-2 CASSASLPAEGPGDTQYF TGTGCCAGCAGCGCGTCCCTACCAGCGGAGGGACCTGGAGATACGCAGTATTTT
- TRBJ1-5 - 15 TRBV6-2/TRBV6-3 CASSYSYIINQPQQF TGTGCCAGCAGTTACTCCTACATTATCAATCAGCCCCAGCAATTT
- TRBJ2-4 many 15 TRBV4-3 CASSGGHLAKNIQYF TGCGCCAGCAGCGGCGGGCATCTAGCCAAAAACATTCAGTACTTC
- TRBJ1-4 once 15 TRBV4-2 CASSQDIRSAEKLFF TGTGCCAGCAGCCAAGATATCCGATCTGCTGAAAAACTGTTTTTT
- TRBJ2-5 - 16 TRBV6-2/TRBV6-3 CASSHRKTATGESQYF TGTGCCAGCAGCCACCGAAAGACCGCAACCGGAGAGAGCCAGTACTTC
- TRBJ2-1 - 15 TRBV7-3 CASSPRPGSGNEQFF TGTGCCAGCAGCCCCAGGCCGGGAAGCGGCAATGAGCAGTTCTTC
- TRBJ2-7 - 15 TRBV6-5 CASGIGGVTRYKQYF TGTGCCAGCGGCATTGGGGGAGTCACTCGCTACAAGCAATACTTC
- TRBJ1-1 - 13 TRBV6-2/TRBV6-3 CASSYSRATEAFF TGTGCCAGCAGTTACTCCCGGGCCACTGAAGCTTTCTTT
TRBD2 TRBJ2-7 - 14 TRBV4-3 CASSETGGGYEQYF TGCGCCAGCAGCGAAACGGGGGGTGGCTACGAGCAGTACTTC
- TRBJ2-1 few 14 TRBV6-5 CASSYSFSHNEQFF TGTGCCAGCAGTTACTCTTTCAGCCACAATGAGCAGTTCTTC
- TRBJ2-1 - 15 TRBV10-2 CARRAGTETYNEQFF TGCGCCCGCAGGGCGGGGACAGAGACCTACAATGAGCAGTTCTTC
- TRBJ1-1 - 13 TRBV11-2 CASSLFENTEAFF TGTGCCAGCAGCTTATTTGAGAACACTGAAGCCTTCTTT
- TRBJ2-7 - 13 TRBV24-1 CATSDSTRAEQYF TGTGCCACCAGTGACTCGACCCGTGCCGAGCAGTACTTC
- TRBJ1-4 - 13 TRBV12-3/TRBV12-4 CASSLYSNEKLFF TGTGCCAGCAGTTTATACAGTAATGAAAAACTGTTTTTT
- TRBJ2-1 - 16 TRBV4-2 CASSQNPRQRHNELFF TGTGCCAGCAGCCAGAATCCGAGACAGAGGCACAATGAGCTGTTCTTT
- TRBJ1-3 - 16 TRBV11-2 CASSSIRGRTGNTIYF TGTGCCAGTAGCTCCATTAGGGGCCGAACTGGAAACACCATATATTTT
TRBD1 TRBJ2-1 - 15 TRBV5-6 CASSATGQGMDEQFF TGTGCCAGCTCCGCTACAGGACAGGGGATGGATGAGCAGTTCTTC
TRBD2 TRBJ2-2 - 16 TRBV4-1 CASSQDRLARSGELFF TGCGCCAGCAGCCAAGATAGACTAGCGAGGTCCGGGGAGCTGTTTTTT
- TRBJ2-7 - 16 TRBV4-2 CASSQEGGQLSYEQYF TGTGCCAGCAGCCAAGAAGGGGGGCAGCTGTCCTACGAGCAGTACTTC
TRBD1 TRBJ1-1 - 13 TRBV20-1 CSARQGLITEAFF TGCAGTGCCAGACAGGGATTGATCACTGAAGCTTTCTTT
- TRBJ2-3 few 15 TRBV4-2 CASSQVGEATDTQYF TGTGCCAGCAGCCAAGTGGGTGAGGCCACAGATACGCAGTATTTT
- TRBJ1-1 many 16 TRBV20-1 CSAREEAFLGNTEAFF TGCAGTGCTAGAGAGGAAGCCTTCCTGGGGAACACTGAAGCTTTCTTT
TRBD2 TRBJ2-3 - 16 TRBV11-2 CASSLRWRGSTDTQYF TGTGCCAGCAGCTTAAGATGGCGGGGGAGCACAGATACGCAGTATTTT
- TRBJ2-7 few 13 TRBV20-1 CSAPRGGLDEQYF TGCAGTGCCCCCAGGGGGGGTCTAGACGAGCAGTACTTC
- TRBJ2-3 - 14 TRBV11-3 CASSRVALTDTQYF TGTGCCAGCAGTAGGGTGGCCCTCACAGATACGCAGTACTTT
TRBD1 TRBJ2-2 medium-sized 13 TRBV29-1 CSVGRGNSGELFF TGCAGCGTTGGCAGGGGGAACTCCGGGGAGCTGTTTTTT
- TRBJ2-6 - 20 TRBV11-3 CVSSSSIRGGPISGANVLSF TGTGTCAGCAGCTCCTCAATTAGGGGGGGTCCAATCTCTGGGGCCAACGTCCTGTCTTTC
- TRBJ1-1 medium-sized 13 TRBV29-1 CSVHGTRNTEAFF TGCAGCGTCCACGGGACAAGGAACACTGAAGCTTTCTTT
- TRBJ2-7 - 12 TRBV5-1 CASTDRPYQQYF TGCGCCAGCACTGACAGGCCATACCAGCAGTACTTC
TRBD1 TRBJ1-2 - 13 TRBV6-1 CASSEETGHGYTF TGTGCCAGCAGTGAGGAGACAGGGCATGGCTACACCTTC
- TRBJ2-3 few 13 TRBV6-5 CASMRDSTDTQYF TGTGCCAGCATGCGAGATAGCACAGATACGCAGTATTTT
TRBD1 TRBJ2-3 - 14 TRBV20-1 CSAPRERGTGTQYF TGCAGTGCCCCTAGGGAAAGGGGGACAGGTACGCAGTATTTT